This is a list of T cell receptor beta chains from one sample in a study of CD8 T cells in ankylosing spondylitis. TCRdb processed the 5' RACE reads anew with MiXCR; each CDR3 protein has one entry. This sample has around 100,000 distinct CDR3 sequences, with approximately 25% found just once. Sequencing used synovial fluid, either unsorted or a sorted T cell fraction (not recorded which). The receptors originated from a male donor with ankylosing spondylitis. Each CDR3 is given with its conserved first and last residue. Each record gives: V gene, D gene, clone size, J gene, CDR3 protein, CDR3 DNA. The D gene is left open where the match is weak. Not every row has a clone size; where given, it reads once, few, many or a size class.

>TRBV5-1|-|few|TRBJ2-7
CASSLGSISSYEQYF
TGCGCCAGCAGCTTGGGGTCAATAAGCTCCTACGAGCAGTACTTC
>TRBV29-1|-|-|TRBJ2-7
CSVEASELEQYF
TGCAGCGTTGAAGCCTCAGAGCTTGAGCAGTACTTC
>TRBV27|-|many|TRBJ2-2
CASQQSRNTGELFF
TGTGCCAGCCAACAGTCCAGGAACACCGGGGAGCTGTTTTTT
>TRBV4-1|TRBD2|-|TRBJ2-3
CASSQAVASGSGDTQYF
TGCGCCAGCAGCCAAGCGGTCGCTAGCGGGAGTGGAGATACGCAGTATTTT
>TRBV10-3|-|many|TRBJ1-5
CAIRRERNQPQHF
TGTGCCATCAGACGTGAGCGAAATCAGCCCCAGCATTTT
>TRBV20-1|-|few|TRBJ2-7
CSAPLVVGGREQYF
TGCAGTGCCCCCTTGGTCGTCGGAGGACGCGAGCAGTACTTC
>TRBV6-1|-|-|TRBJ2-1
CASSTGVSYNEQFF
TGTGCCAGCAGTACGGGTGTCAGCTACAATGAGCAGTTCTTC
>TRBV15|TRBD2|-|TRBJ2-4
CATRQGLAEVNIQYF
TGTGCCACCAGACAGGGACTAGCGGAGGTCAACATTCAGTACTTC
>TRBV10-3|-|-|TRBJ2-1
CAISGGGKGKGYNEQFF
TGTGCCATCAGTGGGGGCGGAAAGGGGAAGGGCTACAATGAGCAGTTCTTC
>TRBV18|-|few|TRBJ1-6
CASSLPDSPLHF
TGTGCCAGCTCACTACCGGACTCACCCCTCCACTTT
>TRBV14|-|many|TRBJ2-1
CASSKRLVGNEQFF
TGTGCCAGCAGCAAGCGACTAGTCGGCAATGAGCAGTTCTTC
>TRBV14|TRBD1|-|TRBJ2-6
CASSPPTGGGGANVLTF
TGTGCCAGCAGCCCACCAACAGGGGGTGGGGGGGCCAACGTCCTGACTTTC
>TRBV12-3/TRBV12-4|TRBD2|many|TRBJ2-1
CASSLAGGRKYNEQFF
TGTGCCAGCAGTTTAGCGGGCGGGAGGAAGTACAATGAGCAGTTCTTC
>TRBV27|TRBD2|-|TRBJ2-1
CASSSLYAGEGEQFF
TGTGCCAGCAGTTCCCTCTACGCGGGAGAGGGTGAGCAGTTCTTC
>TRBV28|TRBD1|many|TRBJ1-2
CASRTGGYGYTF
TGTGCCAGTAGGACAGGGGGATATGGCTACACCTTC
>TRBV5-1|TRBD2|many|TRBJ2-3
CASSLGTSVSTDTQYF
TGCGCCAGCAGCTTAGGGACTAGCGTAAGCACAGATACGCAGTATTTT
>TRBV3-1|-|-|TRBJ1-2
CASSPFGGERVNYGYTF
TGTGCCAGCAGCCCCTTTGGTGGGGAGAGAGTCAACTATGGCTACACCTTC
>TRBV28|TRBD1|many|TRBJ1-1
CASSLRDREAFF
TGTGCCAGCAGTTTACGGGACAGAGAAGCTTTCTTT
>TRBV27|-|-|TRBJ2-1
CASDSGAEQFF
TGTGCCAGCGACTCCGGCGCTGAGCAGTTCTTC
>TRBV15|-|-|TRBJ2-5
CATSRDPTGVPQETQYF
TGTGCCACCAGCAGAGATCCTACGGGAGTACCGCAAGAGACCCAGTACTTC
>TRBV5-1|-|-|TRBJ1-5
CASSLASTNQPQHF
TGCGCCAGCAGCTTGGCCAGCACCAATCAGCCCCAGCATTTT
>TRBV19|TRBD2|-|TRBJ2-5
CASSMRPGTSGYQETQYF
TGTGCCAGTAGTATGAGACCCGGGACTAGCGGTTATCAAGAGACCCAGTACTTC
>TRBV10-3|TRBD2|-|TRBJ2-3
CATRTSGSADTQYF
TGTGCCACTCGGACTAGCGGGAGCGCAGATACGCAGTATTTT
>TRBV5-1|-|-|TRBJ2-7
CASSLAGQPSYEQYF
TGCGCCAGCAGCTTGGCCGGGCAGCCCTCCTACGAGCAGTACTTC
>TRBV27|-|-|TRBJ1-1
CASSLGGQAFF
TGTGCCAGCAGTTTAGGGGGTCAAGCTTTCTTT